This TCR beta chain originates from a study of control samples from healthy donors and cancer patients. The repertoire was sequenced with immunoSEQ multiplex PCR; TCRdb's copy has only in-frame clones and lacks some. The sample records about 51,000 clones, over 70% being singletons. Deletions cut 2 bases from V and 8 bases from J, with 10 bases between. The length of the CDR3 is 14 residues. Germline V lookup: CDR1 LNHDA, CDR2 SQIVND (reference sequence). The clonotype originates from a man aged 65 to 79 in good health. The genes are TRBV19 and TRBJ1-6; D is ambiguous. Sequencing used blood. The DNA of the CDR3 is TGTGCCAGTAGTATAACCCAGAGGGATTCACCCCTCCACTTT. This translates into CASSITQRDSPLHF.